These 30 T cell receptor beta chains were all obtained from the same sample, sequenced in a study of T cell repertoires in cytomegalovirus infection. TCRdb itself ran the reads through MiXCR, one entry per CDR3 protein. This table holds roughly 720,000 distinct CDR3 sequences, roughly a third found once. The sequencing sample was made of PBMCs. The receptors originated from a human donor in good health (CMV status not recorded). Some clones in this sample may be carry-over from other donors' samples.

The V call is TRBV7-9, the J call TRBJ1-5, with 7 bases identical to TRBD1. CDR3 length: 14 amino acids. The V gene's germline CDR1 is SEHNR and CDR2 FQNEAQ (reference sequence). J was trimmed by 5 bases and V by 5 bases; bases with no gene match: 6. Written as DNA, the CDR3 is TGTGCCAGCAGCCCGAACAGGGGTGATCAGCCCCAGCATTTT. Amino acids: CASSPNRGDQPQHF.

The chain combines TRBV12-3 or TRBV12-4 with TRBJ1-1; no clear D gene. V lost 6 bases and J lost 1, with 15 bases in between. This CDR3 is 15 amino acids long. CDR3 sequence reads: CASRPSQVANTEAFF. The CDR3 DNA reads TGTGCCAGCAGACCTTCCCAGGTGGCGAACACTGAAGCTTTCTTT.

This chain links TRBV5-1 with TRBJ1-2; D not resolved. The germline V gene encodes CDR1 SGHRS and CDR2 YFSETQ. Deletions cut 5 bases from V and 6 bases from J, with 29 bases between. There are 18 residues in the CDR3. The DNA for the CDR3 is TGCGCCAGCAGTATTCCCCTCGATCCCGTGAGCTCGGGGAATGGCTACACCTTC. Translated: CASSIPLDPVSSGNGYTF.

This clonotype was counted between two and nine times. This rearrangement joins TRBV7-9 to TRBJ1-4; the D gene is possibly TRBD1 (5 bases). The CDR3 totals 14 residues. Looked up from germline, CDR1 is SEHNR and CDR2 is FQNEAQ (reference sequence). Trimming took off 1 base at V and 8 bases at J, with 11 bases between the two ends. CDR3 nucleotides: TGTGCCAGCAGCTTAGAGGACGGGGCCGAAAAACTGTTTTTT. Protein sequence: CASSLEDGAEKLFF.

This clonotype was observed a handful of times. The chain couples TRBV28 to TRBJ1-3; D is unresolved. Deletions cut 4 bases from V and 0 bases from J, with 13 bases between. The CDR3 is 16 amino acids. Germline CDR1 and CDR2: MDHEN and SYDVKM. The CDR3 loop reads CASSYDGQHSGNTIYF. The CDR3 nucleotides read TGTGCCAGCAGTTACGACGGGCAGCACTCTGGAAACACCATATATTTT.

The rearrangement joins TRBV2 to TRBJ1-2; D may be TRBD1 (6 bases). The length of the CDR3 is 15 residues. Germline V CDR1 and CDR2: SNHLY, FYNNEI. Trimming removed 6 bases at V and 0 bases at J, with 14 bases between. The CDR3 region has the DNA TGTGCCAGCAGACAGGGAGGAACGACTAACTATGGCTACACCTTC. This sequence encodes CASRQGGTTNYGYTF. The full variable domain, with the rest looked up from reference TRBV2 and TRBJ1-2, is EPEVTQTPSHQVTQMGQEVILRCVPISNHLYFYWYRQILGQKVEFLVSFYNNEISEKSEIFDDQFSVERPDGSNFTLKIRSTKLEDSAMYFCASRQGGTTNYGYTFGSGTRLTVV.

J is TRBJ2-7 and V is TRBV10-3; the match to TRBD1 covers 7 bases. V was clipped by 6 bases and J by 0 bases; unmatched bases: 8. The CDR3 is 15 residues long. CDR1 and CDR2 from the germline V gene are ENHRY and SYGVKD. CDR3 amino acids: CAISAPGTASYEQYF. The CDR3 region has the DNA TGTGCCATCAGCGCCCCCGGGACAGCCTCCTACGAGCAGTACTTC.

V gene TRBV20-1 combines with J gene TRBJ2-2, with 8 positions matching TRBD2. The CDR3 runs to 15 residues. Germline lookup yields CDR1 DFQATT and CDR2 SNEGSKA (reference sequence). V was pared by 1 base and J by 2 bases, with 3 bases of the junction left unmatched. The CDR3 region is CSARVAGGNTGELFF. The CDR3 region has the DNA TGCAGTGCTAGAGTGGCGGGGGGAAACACCGGGGAGCTGTTTTTT.

The chain links TRBV6-6 to TRBJ1-1, with TRBD1 matching 10 bases. The V and J ends lost 4 bases and 6 bases, in that order; junction bases with no gene match: 8. Germline CDR1 is MNHNY and CDR2 is SVGAGI (reference sequence). There are 15 residues in the CDR3. For the CDR3, the DNA is TGTGCCAGCAGTTCCCTGACAGGGGGCGCGGCTGAAGCTTTCTTT. As protein: CASSSLTGGAAEAFF.

This clonotype appeared a few times. CDR3 DNA sequence: TGTGCCAGCAGTGAGTGGCAGGGGATCGGTGAGCAGTTCTTC. Translated, it gives CASSEWQGIGEQFF. The chain couples TRBV6-1 to TRBJ2-1; tentatively, D is TRBD1 (6 bases). The V end lost 3 bases, the J end lost 9 bases, and 15 bases lay between the germline ends. The CDR3 sequence is 14 residues long. Germline values: CDR1 MNHNS, CDR2 SASEGT.

Only a few counts were recorded for this clonotype. The chain couples TRBV19 to TRBJ1-5; no clear D gene. This CDR3 is 15 amino acids long. V dropped 7 bases and J dropped 0 bases, with 13 bases sitting between them. From germline, CDR1 is LNHDA and CDR2 SQIVND (reference sequence). The CDR3 DNA reads TGTGCCAGTAAGGGAGATTGGGGTAGCAATCAGCCCCAGCATTTT. Protein: CASKGDWGSNQPQHF. The variable domain in full, with the rest retrieved from reference TRBV19 and TRBJ1-5, is DGGITQSPKYLFRKEGQNVTLSCEQNLNHDAMYWYRQDPGQGLRLIYYSQIVNDFQKGDIAEGYSVSREKKESFPLTVTSAQKNPTAFYLCASKGDWGSNQPQHFGDGTRLSIL.

This clonotype was counted ten times or more. CDR3 region: CASSHENRGAGNQPQHF. In nucleotides, the CDR3 is TGTGCCAGCAGCCATGAGAACAGGGGTGCAGGGAATCAGCCCCAGCATTTT. V usage is TRBV7-8 and J usage is TRBJ1-5, with 7 nucleotides matching TRBD1. In germline, CDR1 is SGHVS, CDR2 FQNEAQ. The CDR3 extends over 17 amino acids. After removal of 5 bases from V and 4 bases from J, the junction contained 14 bases not matched to a gene.

This clonotype was recorded a few times. The rearrangement uses TRBV7-8 and TRBJ1-1, with D perhaps matching TRBD1 (5 bases). Germline CDR1 is SGHVS and CDR2 is FQNEAQ. Trimming took off 0 bases at V and 1 base at J, with 15 bases between the two ends. The length of the CDR3 is 17 residues. The CDR3: CASSLARWAGTNTEAFF. As DNA, the CDR3 is TGTGCCAGCAGCTTAGCCCGCTGGGCAGGGACGAACACTGAAGCTTTCTTT.

This clonotype was detected a few times. The genes are TRBV11-2 and TRBJ2-1; D might be TRBD1 or TRBD2, each matching 5 bases. The CDR3 length is 14 residues. Germline CDR1 and CDR2: SGHAT and FQNNGV. Trimming stripped 7 bases from V and 4 bases from J, with 14 bases between. The CDR3 sequence is CASTLLGVYNEQFF. The DNA for the CDR3 is TGTGCCAGCACCCTTCTGGGGGTTTACAATGAGCAGTTCTTC.

This clonotype came up a few times. The chain joins TRBV7-2 to TRBJ1-5; no clear D gene. The V and J ends lost 1 base and 7 bases respectively, with 14 bases between them. The CDR3 sequence is 15 residues long. CDR1 is SGHTA and CDR2 is FQGNSA in the germline V gene. Here the CDR3 reads CASSLVGGPWQPQHF. The CDR3 nucleotides read TGTGCCAGCAGCTTAGTCGGCGGCCCATGGCAGCCCCAGCATTTT. Based on the CDR3 plus reference TRBV7-2 and TRBJ1-5, the full variable domain is GAGVSQSPSNKVTEKGKDVELRCDPISGHTALYWYRQSLGQGLEFLIYFQGNSAPDKSGLPSDRFSAERTGGSVSTLTIQRTQQEDSAVYLCASSLVGGPWQPQHFGDGTRLSIL.

The chain is built from TRBV28 and TRBJ1-5, with a tentative D call TRBD1 (5 bases). The V gene's germline CDR1 is MDHEN and CDR2 SYDVKM. This CDR3 spans 14 amino acids. V was cut by 8 bases and J by 3 bases, with 14 bases left in between. The CDR3 DNA reads as TGTGCCAGCCATTTGGGGGGTGCCAATCAGCCCCAGCATTTT. This translates into CASHLGGANQPQHF.

The rearrangement joins TRBV7-8 to TRBJ1-1, with D unresolved. This CDR3 comprises 14 residues. The V gene lost 2 bases and the J gene lost 1 base, with 8 bases spanning the gap. In germline, CDR1 is SGHVS, CDR2 FQNEAQ. The CDR3 loop reads CASSLRDQNTEAFF. The CDR3 nucleotides are TGTGCCAGCAGCTTAAGGGATCAGAACACTGAAGCTTTCTTT.

The chain recombines TRBV25-1 with TRBJ2-7, with TRBD2 matching over 8 bases. The V and J ends lost 4 bases and 5 bases, in that order; junction bases with no gene match: 7. This CDR3 is 14 amino acids long. Germline V CDR1 and CDR2: MGHDK, SYGVNS. CDR3 region: CASSGREGPNEQYF. The CDR3 DNA reads TGTGCCAGCAGTGGACGGGAGGGCCCTAACGAGCAGTACTTC.

CDR3: CASSQESVRKSSPLHF. The CDR3 bases are TGCGCCAGCAGCCAAGAAAGCGTCCGAAAAAGTTCACCCCTCCACTTT. This sequence joins TRBV4-1 and TRBJ1-6; D not resolved. Per germline, CDR1 MGHRA and CDR2 YSYEKL. The germline V and J ends were trimmed by 0 bases and 9 bases, with 15 bases remaining between them. This CDR3 has 16 amino acids.

There are a few counts of this clonotype. This chain connects TRBV19 to TRBJ1-2; 7 bases line up with TRBD1. Germline-derived CDR1 and CDR2 are LNHDA and SQIVND (reference sequence). This CDR3 has 15 residues. The junction had 10 bases not matched to a gene; V was cut back by 6 bases and J by 3 bases. CDR3 DNA: TGTGCCAGTAGGAACACAGGGGCCGGGGACTATGGCTACACCTTC. Residues: CASRNTGAGDYGYTF.

The table lists this clonotype with a few counts. This chain links TRBV4-2 with TRBJ2-7; TRBD1 aligns across 8 bases. Germline CDR1 is LGHNA and CDR2 is YNFKEQ. Germline trimming cut 4 bases from V and 3 bases from J; bases unmatched to any gene: 8. The CDR3 sequence is 15 residues long. The CDR3 loop reads CASSLSGQGNYEQYF. The CDR3 DNA reads as TGTGCCAGCAGCCTTTCAGGACAGGGCAACTACGAGCAGTACTTC.

This clonotype was recorded a few times. The chain joins TRBV7-3 to TRBJ2-3, with D perhaps matching TRBD1 or TRBD2 (5 bases each). The CDR3 is made up of 15 amino acids. Germline V gene sequence: CDR1 SGHTA, CDR2 FQGTGA. Trimming took 5 bases from V and 2 from J, leaving 14 bases between them. Written as DNA, the CDR3 is TGTGCCAGCAGCCTTCACGGGGCCTACACAGATACGCAGTATTTT. Translation gives CASSLHGAYTDTQYF.

Only a few counts were recorded for this clonotype. The chain has TRBV28 and TRBJ2-7; TRBD2 aligns across 8 bases. V shed 8 bases, J shed 3 bases, and the junction held 12 bases outside the gene matches. The length of the CDR3 is 15 residues. CDR1 is MDHEN and CDR2 is SYDVKM in the germline V gene. The CDR3 coding sequence is TGTGCCAGCTATAGCCGGGGGGGCGGTTACTACGAGCAGTACTTC. This encodes CASYSRGGGYYEQYF.

This sequence joins TRBV7-8 and TRBJ2-5, with 9 positions matching TRBD2. The CDR3 totals 16 residues. Germline V gene sequence: CDR1 SGHVS, CDR2 FQNEAQ. J was trimmed by 5 bases and V by 2 bases; bases with no gene match: 9. CDR3 sequence (DNA): TGTGCCAGCAGCTTATTCGGGAGCGGGGGGCTGGAGACCCAGTACTTC. Translated, it gives CASSLFGSGGLETQYF.

This clonotype was observed at least ten times. J is TRBJ2-7 and V is TRBV27; D remains ambiguous. This CDR3 is built from 12 residues. Germline V gene sequence: CDR1 MNHEY, CDR2 SMNVEV (reference sequence). V shed 5 bases and J shed 3 bases, with 8 bases lying between them. For the CDR3, the DNA is TGTGCCAGCAGTGACGCAGGCTACGAGCAGTACTTC. Encoded protein: CASSDAGYEQYF.

This chain links TRBV12-3 or TRBV12-4 with TRBJ1-4; D might be TRBD1 (5 bases). There are 13 residues in the CDR3. V was pared by 4 bases and J by 7 bases, with 10 bases between. The CDR3 loop reads CASSSGSVEKLFF. CDR3 bases: TGTGCCAGCAGTTCAGGGTCCGTTGAAAAACTGTTTTTT.

Many counts were recorded for this clonotype. V and J are TRBV7-2 and TRBJ2-3, with D perhaps being TRBD1 or TRBD2 (5 bases each). CDR3 length equals 15 residues. Between the trimmed V and J ends, which lost 4 bases and 4 bases, there was a span of 15 bases. Germline V gene sequence: CDR1 SGHTA, CDR2 FQGNSA. The CDR3 region is CASSSRAIGADTQYF. The CDR3 DNA sequence: TGTGCCAGCAGCTCCAGGGCCATCGGGGCAGATACGCAGTATTTT.

In its sample, this clonotype was seen a few times. The genes are TRBV7-9 and TRBJ2-4; D call uncertain. Germline values: CDR1 SEHNR, CDR2 FQNEAQ (reference sequence). The CDR3 covers 14 residues. V lost 3 bases to trimming and J lost 0 bases, with 6 bases between them. The CDR3 DNA follows: TGTGCCAGCAGCTTCGGTACAGCCAAAAACATTCAGTACTTC. It encodes CASSFGTAKNIQYF. Filled out from reference TRBV7-9 and TRBJ2-4, the complete variable domain reads DTGVSQNPRHKITKRGQNVTFRCDPISEHNRLYWYRQTLGQGPEFLTYFQNEAQLEKSRLLSDRFSAERPKGSFSTLEIQRTEQGDSAMYLCASSFGTAKNIQYFGAGTRLSVL.

This clonotype was counted between two and nine times. The rearrangement uses TRBV2 and TRBJ1-5; D perhaps matches TRBD1 (6 bases). The V and J ends lost 8 bases and 0 bases respectively, with 26 bases between them. This CDR3 is built from 19 residues. Per germline, CDR1 SNHLY and CDR2 FYNNEI. The CDR3 region is CASSSSLILRGLSNQPQHF. CDR3 coding DNA: TGTGCCAGCTCCTCCAGCTTGATTCTCAGGGGACTTAGCAATCAGCCCCAGCATTTT. The full variable domain, its missing parts supplied by reference TRBV2 and TRBJ1-5, is EPEVTQTPSHQVTQMGQEVILRCVPISNHLYFYWYRQILGQKVEFLVSFYNNEISEKSEIFDDQFSVERPDGSNFTLKIRSTKLEDSAMYFCASSSSLILRGLSNQPQHFGDGTRLSIL.

The rearrangement links TRBV7-8 to TRBJ2-7, with D hard to call. V lost 8 bases to trimming and J lost 6 bases, with 11 bases between them. CDR1 is SGHVS and CDR2 is FQNEAQ in the germline V gene. The CDR3 runs to 11 residues. CDR3 sequence reads: CASGESGEQYF. The CDR3, as DNA: TGTGCCAGCGGTGAATCGGGCGAGCAGTACTTC.